These 18 T cell receptor beta chains were all obtained from the same sample, sequenced in a study of OX40 agonist ivuxolimab in advanced cancers. The library was prepared using the immunoSEQ multiplex PCR assay. TCRdb holds this immuneACCESS table with in-frame rearrangements only. Some clones are missing; in checked studies, unresolved V genes explain under half, and the rest has no known cause. The sample table shows 20,000 to 30,000 clones, and approximately 85% are seen once. The ten largest account for 16% of the sample. This material consisted of CD4+ or CD8+ T cells sorted from blood, taken in a trial of the OX40 agonist ivuxolimab. Every receptor here comes from an adult with an advanced solid tumor such as melanoma, head and neck, liver or kidney cancer.

The chain couples TRBV5-1 to TRBJ2-3, with D tentatively TRBD1 or TRBD2 (7 bases each). CDR1 is SGHRS and CDR2 is YFSETQ in the germline V gene. CDR3 length equals 15 residues. V lost 4 bases, J lost 4 bases, and 16 bases lay in between. The CDR3 DNA reads TGCGCCAGCAGCCGCGGACAGGCGGGGGCAGATACGCAGTATTTT. Protein product: CASSRGQAGADTQYF. Together with reference TRBV5-1 and TRBJ2-3, the CDR3 gives the full variable domain: KAGVTQTPRYLIKTRGQQVTLSCSPISGHRSVSWYQQTPGQGLQFLFEYFSETQRNKGNFPGRFSGRQFSNSRSEMNVSTLELGDSALYLCASSRGQAGADTQYFGPGTRLTVL.

The chain recombines TRBV5-1 with TRBJ2-5; D ambiguous. Trimming stripped 0 bases from V and 4 bases from J, with 10 bases between. Germline V CDR1 and CDR2: SGHRS, YFSETQ. The CDR3 extends over 14 amino acids. In DNA, the CDR3 is TGCGCCAGCAGCTTGGTGCCCATTGGAGAGACCCAGTACTTC. This gives the protein CASSLVPIGETQYF.

This clone has just one count. The rearrangement uses TRBV10-1 and TRBJ2-7; either TRBD1 or TRBD2 may supply D (5 bases each). Germline V gene data show CDR1 as WNHNN and CDR2 as SYGVQD (reference sequence). Trimming pared 6 bases from V and 9 bases from J, leaving 21 bases between. This CDR3 comprises 14 residues. The CDR3 bases are TGCGCCAGCAGCGCCTCCGGGGCCAGGTTGACGCAGTACTTC. Its protein is CASSASGARLTQYF.

The chain uses TRBV10-1 and TRBJ2-1, with TRBD2 as a possible D gene (5 bases). CDR1 is WNHNN and CDR2 is SYGVQD in the germline V gene (reference sequence). CDR3 size: 14 residues. Trimming stripped 5 bases from V and 4 bases from J, with 12 bases between. The CDR3: CASSLERLYNEQFF. The CDR3 DNA sequence: TGCGCCAGCAGTTTGGAGCGGCTATACAATGAGCAGTTCTTC.

This clone turned up a few times. J is TRBJ1-5 and V is TRBV19; the match to TRBD1 covers 9 bases. V dropped 2 bases and J dropped 4; count of bases not matched to a gene: 3. CDR1 and CDR2 (germline): LNHDA, SQIVND (reference sequence). The CDR3 is made up of 15 amino acids. CDR3 amino acids: CASSIRGTGNQPQHF. The CDR3 coding sequence is TGTGCCAGTAGTATAAGGGGGACAGGGAATCAGCCCCAGCATTTT.

J is TRBJ2-3 and V is TRBV5-4; maybe TRBD2 (6 bases). CDR3 length: 16 amino acids. V lost 4 bases to trimming and J lost 1 base, with 16 bases between them. Germline lookup yields CDR1 SGHNT and CDR2 YYREEE (reference sequence). CDR3 residues: CASSTGPPGGTDTQYF. DNA for the CDR3: TGTGCCAGCAGCACGGGACCGCCGGGAGGCACAGATACGCAGTATTTT.

This chain uses TRBV29-1 with TRBJ1-1; a weak D match, TRBD1 (6 bases). Per the germline V gene, CDR1 is SQVTM and CDR2 is ANQGSEA. This CDR3 has 13 residues. Trimming shortened V by 2 bases and J by 1 base, and 8 bases separated the two germline ends. CDR3 nucleotides: TGCAGCGTTGAAAGGACAGAGAACACTGAAGCTTTCTTT. Its protein product is CSVERTENTEAFF.

This clone appeared a few times. The rearrangement links TRBV2 to TRBJ1-1; no firm D call. The CDR3 extends over 13 amino acids. V lost 5 bases and J 3 bases, leaving 10 bases between the germline ends. Germline lookup yields CDR1 SNHLY and CDR2 FYNNEI. CDR3 protein: CASSKDVDTEAFF. CDR3 coding DNA: TGTGCCAGCAGTAAGGACGTAGACACTGAAGCTTTCTTT.

This clone was observed a handful of times. The CDR3 loop is CASSYSTDPAEAFF. The CDR3, as DNA: TGTGCCAGCAGTTACTCTACAGACCCTGCTGAAGCTTTCTTT. V is TRBV6-5 and J is TRBJ1-1; no definite D call. V lost 0 bases and J lost 6, with 11 bases in between. The CDR3 is made up of 14 amino acids. Germline V gives CDR1 MNHEY, CDR2 SVGAGI.

The V call is TRBV29-1, the J call TRBJ2-2; D remains unclear. Trimming took off 7 bases at V and 1 base at J, with 10 bases between the two ends. CDR1 is SQVTM, CDR2 ANQGSEA, per germline. The CDR3 is 13 amino acids. CDR3 in amino acids: CSAARMNTGELFF. Written as DNA, the CDR3 is TGCAGCGCCGCCAGGATGAACACCGGGGAGCTGTTTTTT.

Points on this clone: At one of its ends the junction is not consistent with the germline gene, which may arise from a read error. This chain uses TRBV5-4 with TRBJ2-7, with D possibly being TRBD1 (5 bases). Germline V gene lookup returns CDR1 SGHNT and CDR2 YYREEE (reference sequence). This CDR3 has 13 amino acids. In DNA, the CDR3 is TGTGCCAGCAGATTTGGGGCCTCCCACGAGCAGTACTTC. Amino acids: CASRFGASHEQYF.

The V and J genes are TRBV10-3 and TRBJ2-3; 9 bases fit TRBD2. Germline V gives CDR1 ENHRY, CDR2 SYGVKD. Trimming removed 4 bases from V and 2 bases from J; junction bases left unmatched: 10. The CDR3 has 17 amino acids. The CDR3 loop reads CAISARRTSDYTDTQYF. CDR3 sequence (DNA): TGTGCCATCAGTGCGCGTCGGACTAGCGACTACACAGATACGCAGTATTTT.

This chain joins TRBV11-3 and TRBJ1-3; no firm D call. CDR3 length: 13 amino acids. Germline V gene lookup returns CDR1 SGHNT and CDR2 YENEEA. V lost 9 bases and J 1 base, leaving 10 bases between the germline ends. Here the CDR3 reads CASERTSGNTIYF. The CDR3 bases are TGTGCCAGTGAACGGACGTCTGGAAACACCATATATTTT.

J is TRBJ1-2 and V is TRBV19, with D possibly TRBD1 on 5 matching bases. V was trimmed by 6 bases and J by 8 bases, leaving 19 bases between them. CDR1 and CDR2 (germline): LNHDA, SQIVND (reference sequence). The CDR3 has 14 residues. CDR3 amino acids: CASSRGGRGRGYTF. DNA for the CDR3: TGTGCCAGTAGCCGGGGAGGGAGGGGCCGGGGCTACACCTTC.

The chain employs TRBV6-6 and TRBJ2-1; TRBD1 aligns across 8 bases. The CDR3 is 15 residues long. With V trimmed by 6 bases and J by 2 bases, 6 bases remained unmatched. In germline, CDR1 is MNHNY, CDR2 SVGAGI (reference sequence). The CDR3 protein is CASRDRDGAYNEQFF. The CDR3 DNA follows: TGTGCCAGCAGGGACAGGGACGGGGCCTACAATGAGCAGTTCTTC.

The table lists this clone with a count of one. The chain is built from TRBV7-8 and TRBJ1-5, with D possibly being TRBD1 (6 bases). The ends were cut back, 5 bases at V and 7 bases at J, with 15 bases in the middle. CDR3 length equals 14 residues. Germline CDR1 SGHVS, CDR2 FQNEAQ. The DNA for the CDR3 is TGTGCCAGCAGCGTACAGGGAAGTTCCCAGCCCCAGCATTTT. It yields the protein CASSVQGSSQPQHF.

CDR3 DNA: TGTGCCAGCATAACCGGGACAGGGGTCGCCTACGAGCAGTACTTC. Translation gives CASITGTGVAYEQYF. The chain links TRBV6-1 to TRBJ2-7, with 10 bases lining up with TRBD1. Germline lookup yields CDR1 MNHNS and CDR2 SASEGT. With V trimmed by 7 bases and J by 2 bases, 8 bases remained unmatched. The CDR3 is made up of 15 amino acids.

V is TRBV27 and J is TRBJ1-2; 8 nucleotides line up with TRBD1. In germline, CDR1 is MNHEY, CDR2 SMNVEV (reference sequence). V shed 11 bases, J shed 1 base, and the junction held 12 bases outside the gene matches. The CDR3 contains 15 residues. The CDR3 DNA reads as TGTGCCGCCCCCCTTCGACAGGGGCTTAACTATGGCTACACCTTC. Protein product: CAAPLRQGLNYGYTF.